This is a list of T cell receptor beta chains from one sample in a study of blood T cell repertoires in COVID-19. Assay: immunoSEQ multiplex PCR; the TCRdb copy retains only in-frame clones and omits some. This sample has about 200,000 clones, with around 80% found just once. Input material: peripheral blood. The receptors come from a human donor in a cohort sampled during active COVID-19. Both conserved end residues are part of each CDR3.

V gene,CDR3 length,J gene,CDR3 protein
TRBV6-1,17,TRBJ1-4,CASSELGRTTTNEKLFF
TRBV14,14,TRBJ1-6,CASSSTGNNSPLHF
TRBV18,15,TRBJ2-7,CASSPSQEPIYEQYF
TRBV9,16,TRBJ2-2,CASSVALDRWTGELFF
TRBV11-2,15,TRBJ2-1,CASTEGAGKYNEQFF
TRBV3-1/TRBV3-2,15,TRBJ2-2,CASRRLAGSSGELFF
TRBV6-5,14,TRBJ2-1,CASSPSGTLNEQFF
TRBV5-4,16,TRBJ2-4,CASSLVEGGTKNIQYF
TRBV2,16,TRBJ1-5,CASSEARGYGNQPQHF
TRBV3-1/TRBV3-2,16,TRBJ2-1,CASSQDPGGSYNEQFF
TRBV5-1,17,TRBJ2-3,CASSSSTPGQLADTQYF
TRBV5-1,14,TRBJ2-7,CASSPDLPISEQYF
TRBV4-1,11,TRBJ2-1,CASKYNNEQFF
TRBV18,15,TRBJ2-4,CASSPVSGGKDIQYF
TRBV9,18,TRBJ2-1,CASSVGGTSEKAYNEQFF
TRBV30,13,TRBJ1-4,CAWSNRRNEKLFF
TRBV20-1,17,TRBJ2-2,CSASRGPAGGDTGELFF
TRBV5-4,16,TRBJ2-7,CASSIGLAGGSYEQYF
TRBV21-1,15,TRBJ2-7,CASSRGTSGTNEQYF
TRBV6-2/TRBV6-3,16,TRBJ1-5,CASSPLGTGGNQPQHF
TRBV27,13,TRBJ2-1,CASSLRTSYEQFF
TRBV4-1,14,TRBJ2-7,CASSQESGNYEQYF
TRBV7-2,15,TRBJ2-7,CASSLEGVARDEQYF
TRBV7-2,14,TRBJ1-5,CASSSREGNQPQHF
TRBV7-9,14,TRBJ2-5,CATSPGGTLETQYF
TRBV18,13,TRBJ2-1,CASSPAARNEQFF
TRBV19,16,TRBJ2-3,CASSMGHIISTDTQYF